The 23 T cell receptor beta chains given below trace back to one sample, sequenced in a study of spatial heterogeneity in lung cancer. Time point in this sample: blood at routine non-recurrence follow-up after resection. MiXCR, applied by TCRdb to the 5' RACE reads, yields one record per CDR3 protein. The table shows about 70,000 distinct CDR3 sequences, with 8% to 9.5% occurring only once. Source: PBMCs, taken at follow-up. These receptors were obtained from a female donor with early-stage non-small cell lung cancer.

The table lists this clonotype with many counts. This sequence joins TRBV28 and TRBJ2-7; D not certain. V lost 6 bases and J lost 2, with 8 bases in between. Germline V gene sequence: CDR1 MDHEN, CDR2 SYDVKM. The CDR3 extends over 12 amino acids. CDR3 sequence: CASSGLTYEQYF. For the CDR3, the DNA is TGTGCCAGCAGCGGGTTAACCTACGAGCAGTACTTC.

This rearrangement joins TRBV28 to TRBJ1-5, with a weak D call TRBD1 (5 bases). Trimming cost V 5 bases and J 2 bases, with 13 bases left between them. This CDR3 is built from 15 residues. The germline V gene has CDR1 MDHEN and CDR2 SYDVKM. The CDR3 sequence is CASSPRGSGNQPQHF. Written as DNA, the CDR3 is TGTGCCAGCAGTCCGAGGGGCTCGGGCAATCAGCCCCAGCATTTT.

This clonotype was found many times. The rearrangement uses TRBV7-2 and TRBJ2-2; D is uncertain. This CDR3 has 14 amino acids. The germline V gene has CDR1 SGHTA and CDR2 FQGNSA. V lost 0 bases and J 4 bases, leaving 6 bases between the germline ends. DNA of the CDR3: TGTGCCAGCAGCTTAGCTGGGATCACCGGGGAGCTGTTTTTT. Translating it yields CASSLAGITGELFF.

This clonotype was detected many times. V gene TRBV5-1 combines with J gene TRBJ2-3; D is uncertain. Deletions cut 0 bases from V and 6 bases from J, with 14 bases between. Germline CDR1 reads SGHRS; CDR2 reads YFSETQ. The CDR3 is made up of 15 amino acids. CDR3 DNA: TGCGCCAGCAGCTTGGAGTCGGACCTCGGGGATACGCAGTATTTT. Translating gives CASSLESDLGDTQYF.

Note on this clonotype: Compared with germline, one end of the junction differs, possibly owing to a read error. This chain links TRBV12-3 or TRBV12-4 with TRBJ2-7; D is uncertain. The CDR3 spans 14 residues. The CDR3 protein is CAGSPTLPPYEQYF. CDR3 coding DNA: TGTGCCGGCAGTCCGACCTTACCCCCCTACGAGCAGTACTTC.

This clonotype was seen many times. The CDR3 DNA reads as TGTGCCAGCAGTTTACAACTAGCAGCAGATACGCAGTATTTT. Its protein is CASSLQLAADTQYF. The J gene is TRBJ2-3, the V gene TRBV28; TRBD2 might be the D (6 bases). V lost 2 bases to trimming and J lost 4 bases, with 10 bases between them. CDR3 length: 14 amino acids. Germline V gene lookup returns CDR1 MDHEN and CDR2 SYDVKM.

This clonotype was recorded many times. The CDR3 sequence: CAGNFAGTGGNYGYTF. CDR3 DNA sequence: TGTGCCGGGAACTTCGCCGGGACAGGGGGCAACTATGGCTACACCTTC. V usage is TRBV2 and J usage is TRBJ1-2; 12 bases agree with TRBD1. The CDR3 extends over 16 amino acids. CDR1 is SNHLY and CDR2 is FYNNEI in the germline V gene. V shed 11 bases, J shed 2 bases, and the junction held 12 bases outside the gene matches.

Many counts were recorded for this clonotype. The J gene is TRBJ2-2, the V gene TRBV27; D is undetermined. This CDR3 has 17 amino acids. Trimming stripped 5 bases from V and 1 base from J, with 17 bases between. Germline V gives CDR1 MNHEY, CDR2 SMNVEV (reference sequence). As DNA, the CDR3 is TGTGCCAGCAGTCCGCCCTTGACTCCTAGGAACACCGGGGAGCTGTTTTTT. It is translated as CASSPPLTPRNTGELFF.

This clonotype was detected ten times or more. The chain is built from TRBV6-2 or TRBV6-3 and TRBJ2-7; no definite D call. Trimming removed 2 bases from V and 3 bases from J, with 14 bases in between. The length of the CDR3 is 15 residues. Germline V CDR1 and CDR2: MNHEY, SVGEGT. The CDR3 DNA reads as TGTGCCAGCAGTTACGAGGACGGAATGCTCTACGAGCAGTACTTC. This encodes CASSYEDGMLYEQYF.

This clonotype was recorded many times. The rearrangement joins TRBV19 to TRBJ2-3, with D tentatively TRBD2 (5 bases). Germline V gene data show CDR1 as LNHDA and CDR2 as SQIVND (reference sequence). The length of the CDR3 is 12 residues. With 2 bases removed from V and 8 bases from J, the gap between germline ends came to 8 bases. In DNA form, the CDR3 reads TGTGCCAGTAGTATACTAGCCGGTACGCAGTATTTT. Protein: CASSILAGTQYF.

This clonotype showed up many times. The chain carries TRBV12-3 or TRBV12-4 and TRBJ1-4; D might be TRBD1 (6 bases). Trimming removed 3 bases at V and 8 bases at J, with 13 bases between. The CDR3 is 14 amino acids. This chain's CDR3 is CASSFWGAGEKLFF. The CDR3 coding sequence is TGTGCCAGCAGTTTTTGGGGGGCTGGGGAAAAACTGTTTTTT.

The rearrangement joins TRBV6-5 to TRBJ2-7; 10 bases fit TRBD2. V lost 0 bases and J lost 3; bases outside the gene matches: 2. This CDR3 region has 15 residues. CDR1 is MNHEY, CDR2 SVGAGI, per germline. The CDR3 DNA reads as TGTGCCAGCAGTTACTCGCTAGCGGGGGACTACGAGCAGTACTTC. This encodes CASSYSLAGDYEQYF.

This chain connects TRBV7-9 to TRBJ2-7, with 7 positions matching TRBD1. With V trimmed by 5 bases and J by 2 bases, 3 bases remained unmatched. Germline assignment: CDR1 SEHNR and CDR2 FQNEAQ (reference sequence). The CDR3 totals 13 residues. DNA for the CDR3: TGTGCCAGCAGCGGGGACAGCGCCTACGAGCAGTACTTC. Encoded protein: CASSGDSAYEQYF.

This clonotype has a count of ten or more. The chain links TRBV28 to TRBJ1-5; D remains unclear. Germline loops: CDR1 MDHEN, CDR2 SYDVKM. The CDR3 runs 11 residues. V lost 6 bases and J 7 bases, leaving 7 bases between the germline ends. This CDR3 reads CASSRRQPQHF. The CDR3 DNA sequence: TGTGCCAGCAGCCGACGACAGCCCCAGCATTTT.

This clonotype has ten or more counts. The chain carries TRBV12-3 or TRBV12-4 and TRBJ2-2, with 9 bases aligning to TRBD1. This CDR3 has 15 amino acids. The junction had 11 bases not matched to a gene; V was cut back by 7 bases and J by 8 bases. CDR3 region: CASTMGQGPWGELFF. The DNA of the CDR3 is TGTGCCAGCACCATGGGACAGGGCCCATGGGGGGAGCTGTTTTTT.

This clonotype was observed many times. This rearrangement joins TRBV7-9 to TRBJ2-1, with 8 bases lining up with TRBD1. V was pared by 7 bases and J by 8 bases, with 16 bases of the junction left unmatched. This CDR3 is 16 amino acids long. CDR1 and CDR2 (germline): SEHNR, FQNEAQ (reference sequence). The CDR3 bases are TGTGCCAGCATGCCGCAGGGACAGGCAACAACCGATGAGCAGTTCTTC. The encoded protein is CASMPQGQATTDEQFF.

This clonotype was observed many times. The rearrangement joins TRBV3-1 to TRBJ1-1; D call uncertain. V was trimmed by 0 bases and J by 2 bases, leaving 13 bases between them. The CDR3 runs to 16 residues. Germline CDR1 is LGHDT and CDR2 is YNNKEL (reference sequence). CDR3 DNA sequence: TGTGCCAGCAGCCAAGATATGGCGGCCCTCAACACTGAAGCTTTCTTT. It yields the protein CASSQDMAALNTEAFF.

This chain joins TRBV29-1 and TRBJ2-2; 10 nucleotides match TRBD1. Germline lookup yields CDR1 SQVTM and CDR2 ANQGSEA. This CDR3 contains 14 residues. Trimming at V came to 8 bases and at J to 1 base, leaving 4 bases not matched to a gene. The CDR3 region has the DNA TGCAGCACTGGGGACAGGGGGAACACCGGGGAGCTGTTTTTT. This codes for CSTGDRGNTGELFF.

The J gene is TRBJ2-5, the V gene TRBV7-3; 10 bases fit TRBD1. Unmatched junction bases numbered 6, after V lost 1 base and J lost 4 bases. CDR1 SGHTA and CDR2 FQGTGA come from the germline V gene. The CDR3 loop spans 16 amino acids. The CDR3 DNA reads TGTGCCAGCAGCTTAATCGGGACAGGGGATTTAGAGACCCAGTACTTC. As protein: CASSLIGTGDLETQYF. The full variable domain, in which reference TRBV7-3 and TRBJ2-5 provide the parts outside the CDR3, is GAGVSQTPSNKVTEKGKYVELRCDPISGHTALYWYRQSLGQGPEFLIYFQGTGAADDSGLPNDRFFAVRPEGSVSTLKIQRTERGDSAVYLCASSLIGTGDLETQYFGPGTRLLVL.

This clonotype showed up many times. The chain combines TRBV18 with TRBJ2-5; no reliable D call. The CDR3 consists of 12 residues. CDR1 is KGHSH, CDR2 LQKENI, per germline. Between the trimmed V and J ends, which lost 0 bases and 5 bases, there was a span of 4 bases. In nucleotides, the CDR3 is TGTGCCAGCTCACCACCGGGGGAGACCCAGTACTTC. Protein product: CASSPPGETQYF.

A word on this clonotype: A much larger clone lies one base from this, so it may be a read error. The CDR3 DNA reads as TGTGCCAGCAGTTTGGGGCACTCTGAGGCCAACGTCCTGACTTTC. The encoded protein is CASSLGHSEANVLTF. The V and J genes are TRBV28 and TRBJ2-6, with a possible D match to TRBD1 (5 bases). Germline lookup yields CDR1 MDHEN and CDR2 SYDVKM. This CDR3 is 15 amino acids long.

The rearrangement uses TRBV12-3 or TRBV12-4 and TRBJ1-6; D may be TRBD1 (6 bases). V was pared by 3 bases and J by 8 bases, with 11 bases between. The CDR3 runs 14 residues. The CDR3 DNA reads TGTGCCAGCAGTTTGACGGGGGCGGATTCACCCCTCCACTTT. Its protein product is CASSLTGADSPLHF.

This clonotype has more than one count but fewer than ten. This chain uses TRBV20-1 with TRBJ2-4; 8 bases map to TRBD1. V shed 7 bases and J 4 bases; nucleotides not matched to a gene: 9. The germline V gene has CDR1 DFQATT and CDR2 SNEGSKA (reference sequence). This CDR3 spans 14 amino acids. In DNA form, the CDR3 reads TGCAGTGTCTCCTTACGGACAGGGAAAAACATTCAGTACTTC. Its translation: CSVSLRTGKNIQYF.